Given below is one TCR beta chain in context. Its antigen is not identified. A read error may explain this, as a much larger clone is one base away. This sample is drawn from a study of OX40 agonist ivuxolimab in advanced cancers. Study at large: Enrolled patients in dose escalation had cancers that were hepatocellular carcinoma, melanoma, renal cell or head and neck cancer. Study conclusions and caveats: Among some nonresponders, normalized T-cell clonal expansion was also low.

People who had autoimmune disease history or systemic immunosuppression were excluded. Germline V gene sequence: CDR1 MGHRA, CDR2 YSYEKL. The CDR3 totals 14 residues. Sequencing used immunoSEQ multiplex PCR; TCRdb keeps in-frame clones, though not all of them. This sample has 84,000 or so clones; around 84% occur once, and the top ten carry less than 3.5%. J is TRBJ1-6 and V is TRBV4-1, with D perhaps matching TRBD1 (5 bases). The sequence was collected from an adult with an advanced solid tumor such as melanoma, head and neck, liver or kidney cancer. The sample in question was CD4+ or CD8+ T cells sorted from blood, obtained in a trial of the OX40 agonist ivuxolimab. CDR3 DNA: TGCGCCAGCAGCCAAGATTCCGGGGGGAGACCCCTCTACTTT. Protein product: CASSQDSGGRPLYF.